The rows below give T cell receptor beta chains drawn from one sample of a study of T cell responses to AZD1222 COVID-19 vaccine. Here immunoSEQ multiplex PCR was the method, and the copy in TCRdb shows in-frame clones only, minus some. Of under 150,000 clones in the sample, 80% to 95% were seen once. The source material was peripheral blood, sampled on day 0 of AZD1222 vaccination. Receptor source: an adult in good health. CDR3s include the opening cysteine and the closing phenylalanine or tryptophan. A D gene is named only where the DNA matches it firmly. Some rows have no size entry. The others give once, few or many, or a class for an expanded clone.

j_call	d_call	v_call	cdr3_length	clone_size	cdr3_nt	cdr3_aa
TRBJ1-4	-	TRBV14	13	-	TGTGCCAGCAGGCGTGCGGCTGGCGAAAAACTGTTTTTT	CASRRAAGEKLFF
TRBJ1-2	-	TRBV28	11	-	TGTGCCAGCACCCACTCGGGGGGCTACACCTTC	CASTHSGGYTF
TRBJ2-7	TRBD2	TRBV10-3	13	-	TGTGCCATGACGGGACTAGCGGGGGGCGAGCAGTACTTC	CAMTGLAGGEQYF
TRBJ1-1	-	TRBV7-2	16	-	TGTGCCAGCTTCCCCAGCGGGGGCAGAGCGAACACTGAAGCTTTCTTT	CASFPSGGRANTEAFF
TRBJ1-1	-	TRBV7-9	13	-	TGTGCCAGCAGCTTCGGCACCGAAGGCGAAGCTTTCTTT	CASSFGTEGEAFF
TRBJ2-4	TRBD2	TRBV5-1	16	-	TGCGCCAGCAGCTTGGAAGGTAGCGGGAGTAGAAACATTCAGTACTTC	CASSLEGSGSRNIQYF
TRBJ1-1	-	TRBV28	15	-	TGCGCCAGCAGTTTTGAGGGGCCGATGAACACTGAAGCTTTCTTT	CASSFEGPMNTEAFF
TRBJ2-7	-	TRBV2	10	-	TGTGCCAGCCAGAACTACGAGCAGTACTTC	CASQNYEQYF
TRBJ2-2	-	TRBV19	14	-	TGTGCCAGTAGTTTGATTAGCGGCACCGGGGAGCTGTTTTTT	CASSLISGTGELFF
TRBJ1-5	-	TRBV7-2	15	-	TGTGCCAGCAGTCTACAGTTAGCTAGCAATCAGCCCCAGCATTTT	CASSLQLASNQPQHF
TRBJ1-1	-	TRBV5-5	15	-	TGTGCCAGCAGCCAGGAAGAGTTTCTTCGTTCTGAAGCTTTCTTT	CASSQEEFLRSEAFF
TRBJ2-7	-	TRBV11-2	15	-	TGTGCCAGCAGCTTATCTTTAGCCGGGATCTACGAGCAGTACTTC	CASSLSLAGIYEQYF
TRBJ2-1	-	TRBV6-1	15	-	TGTGCCAGCAGTGACAGCGGTAGCTCCTACAATGAGCAGTTCTTC	CASSDSGSSYNEQFF
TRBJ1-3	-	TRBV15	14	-	TGTGCCACCAGCAGAGATTACAGTGGAAACACCATATATTTT	CATSRDYSGNTIYF
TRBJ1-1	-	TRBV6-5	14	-	TGTGCCAGCAGATCACAGACCATGAACACTGAAGCTTTCTTT	CASRSQTMNTEAFF
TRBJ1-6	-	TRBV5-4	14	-	TGTGCCAGCAGCTTGGGGGACACTAATTCACCCCTCCACTTT	CASSLGDTNSPLHF
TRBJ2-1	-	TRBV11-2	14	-	TGTGCCAGCAGCTTAGGTGCTAGCAGGAATGAGCAGTTCTTC	CASSLGASRNEQFF
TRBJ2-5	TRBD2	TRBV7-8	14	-	TGTGCCAGCACTTTGACTAGCAGGTCGGAGACCCAGTACTTC	CASTLTSRSETQYF
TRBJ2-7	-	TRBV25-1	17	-	TGTGCCAGCAGCCACCCCGCAGGGCTAAACTCCAACTACGAGCAGTACTTC	CASSHPAGLNSNYEQYF
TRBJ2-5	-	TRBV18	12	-	TGTGCCAGCTCACCTAAGGAAGAGACCCAGTACTTC	CASSPKEETQYF
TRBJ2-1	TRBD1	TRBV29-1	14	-	TGCAGCGTTGATTCGGACAGGGGACACAATGAGCAGTTCTTC	CSVDSDRGHNEQFF
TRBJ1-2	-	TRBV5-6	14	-	TGTGCCAGCAGCTTCCCCTTCAACGAATATGGCTACACCTTC	CASSFPFNEYGYTF
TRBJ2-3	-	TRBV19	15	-	TGTGCCAGTCGTAGGACGGGGACTAGCACAGATACGCAGTATTTT	CASRRTGTSTDTQYF
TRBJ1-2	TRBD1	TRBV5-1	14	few	TGCGCCAGCAGCGGGGGACAGGCGACCTATGGCTACACCTTC	CASSGGQATYGYTF
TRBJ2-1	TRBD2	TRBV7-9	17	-	TGTGCCAGCAGCTTAGGACTAGCGGGAGGCTCCTACAATGAGCAGTTCTTC	CASSLGLAGGSYNEQFF
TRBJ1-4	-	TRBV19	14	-	TGTGCCAGTAAAACCGGGGGCAGGCGGGAAAAACTGTTTTTT	CASKTGGRREKLFF
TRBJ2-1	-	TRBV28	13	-	TGTGCCAGTCACTCCGGGACGTACAATGAGCAGTTCTTC	CASHSGTYNEQFF
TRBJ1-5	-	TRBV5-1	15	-	TGCGCCAGCAGCTTGGATGGGGTGAGCAATCAGCCCCAGCATTTT	CASSLDGVSNQPQHF
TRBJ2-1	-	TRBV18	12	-	TGTGCCAGCTCACCAGACCACAATGAGCAGTTCTTC	CASSPDHNEQFF
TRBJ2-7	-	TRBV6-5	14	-	TGTGCCAGCAGTTACTCGTATCCGTACTACGAGCAGTACTTC	CASSYSYPYYEQYF
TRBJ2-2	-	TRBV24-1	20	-	TGTGCCACCAGTGTCTCACTATCTGCCCCCTCGGGACGGACGACCGGGGAGCTGTTTTTT	CATSVSLSAPSGRTTGELFF
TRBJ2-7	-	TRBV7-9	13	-	TGTGCCAGCAGCCCCCGTATGCTCCACGAGCAGTACTTC	CASSPRMLHEQYF
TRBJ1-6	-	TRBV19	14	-	TGTGCCAGTAGTATTGACAGGCCAAATTCACCCCTCCACTTT	CASSIDRPNSPLHF
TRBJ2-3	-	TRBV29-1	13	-	TGCAGCGTCCGGACCGCTAGCACAGATACGCAGTATTTT	CSVRTASTDTQYF
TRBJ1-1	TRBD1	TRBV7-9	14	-	TGTGCCAGCAGGCTTTCAGGGGGCAGTACTGAAGCTTTCTTT	CASRLSGGSTEAFF
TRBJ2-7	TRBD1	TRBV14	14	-	TGTGCCAGCAGCCCCTGGACAGGGACCTACGAGCAGTACTTC	CASSPWTGTYEQYF
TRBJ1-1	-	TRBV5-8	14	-	TGTGCCAGCAGCTTGGCCGGGGAACTCACTGAAGCTTTCTTT	CASSLAGELTEAFF
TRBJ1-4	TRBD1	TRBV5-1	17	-	TGCGCCAGCAGCTTGTTGGGGACAGGGGTAACTAATGAAAAACTGTTTTTT	CASSLLGTGVTNEKLFF
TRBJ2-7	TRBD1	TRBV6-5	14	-	TGTGCCAGCAGATCGACAGGGGGAGTTTACGAGCAGTACTTC	CASRSTGGVYEQYF
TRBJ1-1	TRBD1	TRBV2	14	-	TGTGCCAGCCGGACAGGGGGTTGGAACACTGAAGCTTTCTTT	CASRTGGWNTEAFF